One T cell receptor beta chain is described in this entry. Antigen specificity is unknown. These data belong to a study of T cell responses to AZD1222 COVID-19 vaccine. Study-level points and caveats: Reports indicate that nearly half of spike-specific TCRs are directed at unmutated variant regions. Vaccine-related CD4 TCRs covered spike, predominating at 160-218 and 743-854. None of the repertoires were sampled until the peak T cell response had passed.

Trimming cost V 0 bases and J 0 bases, with 8 bases left between them. Germline V gives CDR1 SGHNT, CDR2 YYREEE (reference sequence). The CDR3 loop spans 15 amino acids. Sequencing was performed with immunoSEQ multiplex PCR; in TCRdb, only in-frame clones are kept and a portion is missing. The sample yields 110,000 to 150,000 clones, more than 90% seen once. This TCR was recovered from an adult in good health. The chain employs TRBV5-4 and TRBJ2-3, with no clear D. Sample: peripheral blood, taken on day 0 of AZD1222 vaccination. Written as DNA, the CDR3 is TGTGCCAGCAGCTTGGTGGCAGTAAGCACAGATACGCAGTATTTT. Its translation: CASSLVAVSTDTQYF.